The 21 T cell receptor beta chains listed next were all sequenced from one sample in a study of OX40 agonist ivuxolimab in advanced cancers. TCRdb's table, derived via immunoSEQ multiplex PCR, lists solely in-frame clones and lacks some. Among about 68,000 clones, 82% were seen once, and the ten largest hold roughly 10%. Material: CD4+ or CD8+ T cells sorted from blood, obtained in a trial of the OX40 agonist ivuxolimab. These receptors all stem from an adult with an advanced solid tumor such as melanoma, head and neck, liver or kidney cancer.

This chain connects TRBV29-1 to TRBJ2-3, with D tentatively TRBD1 or TRBD2 (5 bases each). Looked up from germline, CDR1 is SQVTM and CDR2 is ANQGSEA. The germline V and J ends were trimmed by 6 bases and 1 base, with 17 bases remaining between them. There are 15 residues in the CDR3. The CDR3 region has the DNA TGCAGCGTGCGTACCTCCGGGACCGGCACAGATACGCAGTATTTT. This gives the protein CSVRTSGTGTDTQYF.

This chain uses TRBV10-3 with TRBJ2-3; unclear D gene. This CDR3 spans 14 amino acids. Per germline, CDR1 ENHRY and CDR2 SYGVKD. V was clipped by 4 bases and J by 2 bases, with 10 bases between them. The CDR3 DNA follows: TGTGCCATCAGTGGGTTGGCGACCACAGATACGCAGTATTTT. Its protein is CAISGLATTDTQYF.

The chain recombines TRBV9 with TRBJ2-1, with TRBD2 matching 7 bases. Trimming took 2 bases from V and 3 from J; bases not matched to a gene: 11. Germline assignment: CDR1 SGDLS and CDR2 YYNGEE. This CDR3 has 17 residues. CDR3 residues: CASSVLTGGLNYNEQFF. The CDR3 nucleotides read TGTGCCAGCAGCGTTTTGACGGGAGGACTTAACTACAATGAGCAGTTCTTC.

J is TRBJ2-2 and V is TRBV19, with D maybe TRBD2 (5 bases). V gave up 4 bases and J gave up 4 bases, with 13 bases separating them. Germline V gene lookup returns CDR1 LNHDA and CDR2 SQIVND (reference sequence). The CDR3 contains 15 residues. The CDR3 here is CASSTGVSGTGELFF. The CDR3 nucleotides are TGTGCCAGTAGTACCGGGGTGTCCGGCACCGGGGAGCTGTTTTTT.

This clone came up a few times. This chain joins TRBV12-5 and TRBJ1-1; D is unclear. V lost 5 bases, J lost 4 bases, and 11 bases lay in between. CDR1 and CDR2 (germline): LGHNT, FRNRAP. The CDR3 runs 13 residues. The CDR3: CASGPLGRTEAFF. In DNA form, the CDR3 reads TGTGCTAGTGGTCCGCTAGGTCGCACTGAAGCTTTCTTT.

The CDR3 DNA reads TGTGCCAGCAGCTTAGATCTCGGGGAGGTCAACGGGCAGTACTTC. Residues: CASSLDLGEVNGQYF. The chain has TRBV7-2 and TRBJ2-7; tentatively, D is TRBD2 (6 bases). V lost 1 base and J lost 9, with 19 bases in between. Per the germline V gene, CDR1 is SGHTA and CDR2 is FQGNSA. The CDR3 totals 15 residues.

This sequence joins TRBV2 and TRBJ2-7, with D possibly matching TRBD1 (5 bases). Germline CDR1 is SNHLY and CDR2 is FYNNEI. This CDR3 has 11 residues. V was shortened by 5 bases and J by 6 bases, with 8 bases between the two germline ends. CDR3 DNA: TGTGCCAGCAGTCAGGGCGGCGAGCAGTACGTC. It encodes CASSQGGEQYV.

CDR3 nucleotides: TGCGCCAGCAGCTTGAATACAGGGGCTCCTGAAGCTTTCTTT. This gives the protein CASSLNTGAPEAFF. This chain uses TRBV5-1 with TRBJ1-1; 7 bases are shared with TRBD1. This CDR3 has 14 residues. V was clipped by 1 base and J by 6 bases; unmatched bases: 6. CDR1 is SGHRS and CDR2 is YFSETQ in the germline V gene.

The chain is built from TRBV21-1 and TRBJ2-7; TRBD1 is taken as the D call from the table, unchecked against the DNA. TRBV21-1 is described as a pseudogene. There are 14 residues in the CDR3. The CDR3 nucleotides read TGTGCCAGCAGCATGAGGACAGGGGAGTACGAGCAGTACGTC. Its protein product is CASSMRTGEYEQYV.

This rearrangement joins TRBV10-3 to TRBJ1-3, with D unclear. Germline V CDR1 and CDR2: ENHRY, SYGVKD. With 2 bases removed from V and 6 bases from J, the gap between germline ends came to 8 bases. This CDR3 region has 13 residues. The CDR3 spells CAISERRENTIYF. The DNA for the CDR3 is TGTGCCATCAGTGAGCGAAGGGAAAACACCATATATTTT.

This clone showed up just once. The rearrangement links TRBV7-9 to TRBJ2-1; D gene ambiguous. The CDR3 extends over 13 amino acids. V was cut by 0 bases and J by 7 bases, with 7 bases left in between. Germline V gene lookup returns CDR1 SEHNR and CDR2 FQNEAQ (reference sequence). The CDR3 is CASSLAVGNEQFF. The CDR3 nucleotides read TGTGCCAGCAGCTTAGCGGTGGGGAATGAGCAGTTCTTC. Full variable domain (outside the CDR3, taken from reference TRBV7-9 and TRBJ2-1): DTGVSQNPRHKITKRGQNVTFRCDPISEHNRLYWYRQTLGQGPEFLTYFQNEAQLEKSRLLSDRFSAERPKGSFSTLEIQRTEQGDSAMYLCASSLAVGNEQFFGPGTRLTVL.

This chain connects TRBV5-1 to TRBJ2-5, with TRBD2 identical over 8 bases. Germline trimming cut 4 bases from V and 2 bases from J; bases unmatched to any gene: 19. The CDR3 has 19 residues. Looked up from germline, CDR1 is SGHRS and CDR2 is YFSETQ. CDR3 protein: CASSRPKGSGLARQETQYF. DNA of the CDR3: TGCGCCAGCAGCCGGCCAAAGGGATCCGGACTAGCTAGACAAGAGACCCAGTACTTC.

The chain links TRBV27 to TRBJ1-1; 7 bases match TRBD1. Germline V gene lookup returns CDR1 MNHEY and CDR2 SMNVEV (reference sequence). This CDR3 comprises 13 residues. Trimming removed 5 bases from V and 6 bases from J; junction bases left unmatched: 6. The CDR3 region is CASSATGRSEAFF. CDR3 coding DNA: TGTGCCAGCAGTGCGACAGGGAGATCTGAAGCTTTCTTT.

The chain recombines TRBV6-5 with TRBJ1-2; tentatively, D is TRBD1 (6 bases). In germline, CDR1 is MNHEY, CDR2 SVGAGI. V lost 7 bases and J lost 2, with 14 bases in between. This CDR3 has 14 residues. CDR3 DNA: TGTGCCAGCACCAAAGGGGGTCGGAACTATGGCTACACCTTC. Translation gives CASTKGGRNYGYTF.

V and J are TRBV28 and TRBJ2-5; 7 positions agree with TRBD1. This CDR3 comprises 14 residues. Germline V gene lookup returns CDR1 MDHEN and CDR2 SYDVKM. The V segment lost 2 bases and the J segment 1 base; nucleotides outside the gene matches: 1. The CDR3 sequence is CASSLKGAQETQYF. The CDR3, as DNA: TGTGCCAGCAGTTTAAAGGGGGCCCAAGAGACCCAGTACTTC.

The rearrangement links TRBV11-3 to TRBJ1-1; D is uncertain. Germline V gives CDR1 SGHNT, CDR2 YENEEA. CDR3 length: 13 residues. Trimming removed 0 bases at V and 2 bases at J, with 4 bases between. As DNA, the CDR3 is TGTGCCAGCAGCTTAGACCATAACACTGAAGCTTTCTTT. Translating gives CASSLDHNTEAFF.

The chain has TRBV5-4 and TRBJ1-4; D might be TRBD1 (5 bases). The CDR3 runs to 16 residues. Trimming left V 1 base short and J 6 bases short, with 16 bases between. Per the germline V gene, CDR1 is SGHNT and CDR2 is YYREEE (reference sequence). CDR3: CASSLSSPGLYEKLFF. CDR3 DNA: TGTGCCAGCAGCTTGTCGTCTCCGGGACTGTATGAAAAACTGTTTTTT.

The CDR3 sequence: CASSQSDRGFSEAFF. For the CDR3, the DNA is TGCGCCAGCAGCCAATCGGACAGGGGGTTCTCTGAAGCTTTCTTT. The genes are TRBV4-3 and TRBJ1-1; TRBD1 agrees at 10 bases. CDR3 size: 15 residues. CDR1 is LGHNA, CDR2 YSLEER, per germline. V was clipped by 2 bases and J by 6 bases; unmatched bases: 6.

Turning to this clone: One end of the junction varies from germline; a read error may be responsible. The CDR3 DNA is TGTGCCAGCAGCCTAGCGGTGCAATTTGGGGGCAATGAGCAGTTCTTC. Encoded protein: CASSLAVQFGGNEQFF. The chain uses TRBV7-2 and TRBJ2-1, with 7 bases matching TRBD2. Germline CDR1 is SGHTA and CDR2 is FQGNSA. The CDR3 is 16 amino acids.

The chain uses TRBV5-4 and TRBJ2-1, with 12 bases that match TRBD2. The CDR3 has 15 amino acids. The germline V gene has CDR1 SGHNT and CDR2 YYREEE (reference sequence). Trimming removed 4 bases from V and 7 bases from J; junction bases left unmatched: 6. The chain's CDR3 is CASSHRTSGENEQFF. The CDR3 nucleotides read TGTGCCAGCAGCCACAGGACTAGCGGGGAAAATGAGCAGTTCTTC. Together with reference TRBV5-4 and TRBJ2-1, the CDR3 gives the full variable domain: ETGVTQSPTHLIKTRGQQVTLRCSSQSGHNTVSWYQQALGQGPQFIFQYYREEENGRGNFPPRFSGLQFPNYSSELNVNALELDDSALYLCASSHRTSGENEQFFGPGTRLTVL.

This clone has a handful of counts. The chain combines TRBV19 with TRBJ2-3, with D perhaps matching TRBD1 (5 bases). Trimming removed 5 bases from V and 5 bases from J, with 8 bases in between. The germline V gene encodes CDR1 LNHDA and CDR2 SQIVND (reference sequence). This CDR3 is 12 amino acids long. CDR3 sequence reads: CASSPRGDTQYF. CDR3 DNA: TGTGCCAGTAGTCCTAGGGGAGATACGCAGTATTTT.